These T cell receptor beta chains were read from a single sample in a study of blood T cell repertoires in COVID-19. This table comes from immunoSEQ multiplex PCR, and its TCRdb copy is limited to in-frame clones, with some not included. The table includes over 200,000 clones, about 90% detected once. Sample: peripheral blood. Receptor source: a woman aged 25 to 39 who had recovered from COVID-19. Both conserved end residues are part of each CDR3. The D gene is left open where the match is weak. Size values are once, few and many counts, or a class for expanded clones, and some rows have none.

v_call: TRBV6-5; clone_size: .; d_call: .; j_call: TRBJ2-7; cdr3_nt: TGTGCCAGCAGATCAACTAGTATCTACGAGCAGTACTTC; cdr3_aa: CASRSTSIYEQYF
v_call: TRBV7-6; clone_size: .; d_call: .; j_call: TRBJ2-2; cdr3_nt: TGTGCCAGCAGCACCACTGAGGGCGGGGAGCTGTTTTTT; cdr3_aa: CASSTTEGGELFF
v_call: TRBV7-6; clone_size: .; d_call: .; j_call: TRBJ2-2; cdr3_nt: TGTGCCAGCAGCTCGGTCACTAGTACCGGGGAGCTGTTTTTT; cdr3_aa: CASSSVTSTGELFF
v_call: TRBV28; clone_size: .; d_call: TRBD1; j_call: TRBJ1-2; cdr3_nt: TGTGCCAGCGGGGGCGACAGGGCCTATGGCTACACCTTC; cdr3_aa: CASGGDRAYGYTF
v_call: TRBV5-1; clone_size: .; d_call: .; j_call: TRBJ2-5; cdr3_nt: TGCGCCAGCAGCCTCATTGGTCAGGGAGAGACCCAGTACTTC; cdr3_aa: CASSLIGQGETQYF
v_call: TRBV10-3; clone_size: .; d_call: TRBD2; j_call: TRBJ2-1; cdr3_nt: TGTGCCACCCAACTAGCGGGGGACAATGAGCAGTTCTTC; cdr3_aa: CATQLAGDNEQFF
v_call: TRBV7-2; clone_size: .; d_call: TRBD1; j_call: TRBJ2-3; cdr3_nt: TGTGCCAGCAGCTTAGGGACAGGCCGCCGCACAGATACGCAGTATTTT; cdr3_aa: CASSLGTGRRTDTQYF
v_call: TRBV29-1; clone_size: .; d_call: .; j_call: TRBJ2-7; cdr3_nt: TGCAGCGCCCACTCGCCGGGATACGAGCAGTACTTC; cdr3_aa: CSAHSPGYEQYF
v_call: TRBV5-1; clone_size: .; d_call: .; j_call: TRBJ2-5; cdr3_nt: TGCGCCAGCACCCCAGACACATTGGAGACCCAGTACTTC; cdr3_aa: CASTPDTLETQYF
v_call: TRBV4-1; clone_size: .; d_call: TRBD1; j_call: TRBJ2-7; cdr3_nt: TGCGCCAGCAGCCGGGCGGGACAGGGAGACTCCTACGAGCAGTACTTC; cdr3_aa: CASSRAGQGDSYEQYF
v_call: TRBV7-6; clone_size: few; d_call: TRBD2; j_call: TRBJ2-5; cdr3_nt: TGTGCCAGCAGCTTAAGGGTTGCGGGGGGAGATAAAGAGACCCAGTACTTC; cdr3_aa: CASSLRVAGGDKETQYF
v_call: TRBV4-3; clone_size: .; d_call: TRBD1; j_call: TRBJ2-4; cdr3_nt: TGCGCCAGCAGCCAAGACGGGACAGGTATTGGAGCCAAAAACATTCAGTACTTC; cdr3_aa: CASSQDGTGIGAKNIQYF
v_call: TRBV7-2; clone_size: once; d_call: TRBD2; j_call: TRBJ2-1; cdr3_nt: TGTGCCAGCACCGAACTAGCGGGGGCCTACAATGAGCAGTTCTTC; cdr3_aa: CASTELAGAYNEQFF
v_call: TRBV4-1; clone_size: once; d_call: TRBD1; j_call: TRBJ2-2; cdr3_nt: TGCGCCAGCAGCTTTCCGGGACAGGGATGGGACAGGGCCGGGGAGCTGTTTTTT; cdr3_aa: CASSFPGQGWDRAGELFF
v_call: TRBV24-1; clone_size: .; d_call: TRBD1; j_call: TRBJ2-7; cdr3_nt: TGTGCCACCTCCGGGACAGCATCCCCCGAGCAGTACTTC; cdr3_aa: CATSGTASPEQYF
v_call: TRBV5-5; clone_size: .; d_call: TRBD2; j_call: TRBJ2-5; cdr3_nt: TGTGCCAGCAGCTTGGGGCTAGCGGGGGGCCGCTATCAAGAGACCCAGTACTTC; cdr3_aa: CASSLGLAGGRYQETQYF
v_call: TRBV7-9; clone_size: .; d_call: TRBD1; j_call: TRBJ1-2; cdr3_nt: TGTGCCAGCAGCTTAGCGGACAGGGGGAAGAACTATGGCTACACCTTC; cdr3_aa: CASSLADRGKNYGYTF
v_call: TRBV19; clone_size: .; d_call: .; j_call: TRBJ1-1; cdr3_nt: TGTGCCAATATCGGGACACCGAACACTGAAGCTTTCTTT; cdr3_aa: CANIGTPNTEAFF
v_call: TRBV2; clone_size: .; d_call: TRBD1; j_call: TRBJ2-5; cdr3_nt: TGTGCCACCCAGGGGGCCGGCGGGACCCAGTACTTC; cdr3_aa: CATQGAGGTQYF
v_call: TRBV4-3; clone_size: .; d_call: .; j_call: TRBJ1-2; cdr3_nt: TGCGCCAGCAGCCAAGAACGGGGGGTTTCTAACTATGGCTACACCTTC; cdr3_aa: CASSQERGVSNYGYTF
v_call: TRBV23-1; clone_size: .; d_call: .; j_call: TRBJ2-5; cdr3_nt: TGCGCCAGCAGTCAAAAGGGGTACGAGACCCAGTACTTC; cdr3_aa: CASSQKGYETQYF
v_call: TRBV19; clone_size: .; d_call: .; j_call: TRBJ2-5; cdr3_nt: TGTGCCAGTAGTTTTGCTAACCAAGAGACCCAGTACTTC; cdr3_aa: CASSFANQETQYF
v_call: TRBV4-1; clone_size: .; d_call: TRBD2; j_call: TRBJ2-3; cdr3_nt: TGCGCCAGCAGCCAGGGAGGGGACCGCACAGATACGCAGTATTTT; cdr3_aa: CASSQGGDRTDTQYF
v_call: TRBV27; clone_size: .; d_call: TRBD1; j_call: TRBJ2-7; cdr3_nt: TGTGCCAGCAGTTTAGCGGGACAGGGGGACTACGAGCAGTACTTC; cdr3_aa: CASSLAGQGDYEQYF
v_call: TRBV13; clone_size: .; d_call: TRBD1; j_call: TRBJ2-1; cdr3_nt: TGTGCCAGCAGCAACAGAGGAAAGACAGGGGGCTATGGCGATGAGCAGTTCTTC; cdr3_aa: CASSNRGKTGGYGDEQFF
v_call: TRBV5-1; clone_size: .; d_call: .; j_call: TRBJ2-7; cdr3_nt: TGCGCCAGCAGCTTGGGAGGGATTCCAGCCTACGAGCAGTACTTC; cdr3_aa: CASSLGGIPAYEQYF
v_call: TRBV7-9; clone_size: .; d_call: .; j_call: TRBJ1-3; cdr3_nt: TGTGCCAGCAGCTTCGGGGGGACCACCTCTGGAAACACCATATATTTT; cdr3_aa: CASSFGGTTSGNTIYF
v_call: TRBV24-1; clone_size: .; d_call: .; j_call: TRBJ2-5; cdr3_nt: TGTGCCACCAGTGTTAGCAGCCAAGAGACCCAGTACTTC; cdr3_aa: CATSVSSQETQYF
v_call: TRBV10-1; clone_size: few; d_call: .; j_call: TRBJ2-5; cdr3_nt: TGCGCCAGCAGTAACGGACTATTTGGGGAGACCCAGTACTTC; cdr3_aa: CASSNGLFGETQYF
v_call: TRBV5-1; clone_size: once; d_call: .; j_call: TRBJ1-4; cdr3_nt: TGCGCCAGCAGCTTGTTCGCTAATGAAAAACTGTTTTTT; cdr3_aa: CASSLFANEKLFF
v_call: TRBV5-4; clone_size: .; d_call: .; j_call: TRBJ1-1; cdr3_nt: TGTGCCAGCAGCGAGTTCATGAACACTGAAGCTTTCTTT; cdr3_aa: CASSEFMNTEAFF
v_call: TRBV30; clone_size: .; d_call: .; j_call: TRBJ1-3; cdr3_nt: TGTGCCTGGAGGCAGGACAGAAGTGGAAACACCATATATTTT; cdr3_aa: CAWRQDRSGNTIYF
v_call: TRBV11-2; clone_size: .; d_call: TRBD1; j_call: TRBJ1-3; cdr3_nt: TGTGCCAGCAGTACCCTGAGGGGGCCTGGAAACACCATATATTTT; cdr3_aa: CASSTLRGPGNTIYF
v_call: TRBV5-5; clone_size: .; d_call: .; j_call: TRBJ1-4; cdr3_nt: TGTGCCAGCAGCGTCCCTAGAGGCAAGAATGAAAAACTGTTTTTT; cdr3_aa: CASSVPRGKNEKLFF
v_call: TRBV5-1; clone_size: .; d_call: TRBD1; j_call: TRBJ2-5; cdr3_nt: TGCGCCAGCAGCTTGGAAGGGACAGGGGACCAAGAGACCCAGTACTTC; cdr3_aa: CASSLEGTGDQETQYF
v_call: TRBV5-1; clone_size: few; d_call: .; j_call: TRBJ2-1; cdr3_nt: TGCGCCAGCAGCTTGGAGTGGAGTGAGCAGTTCTTC; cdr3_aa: CASSLEWSEQFF
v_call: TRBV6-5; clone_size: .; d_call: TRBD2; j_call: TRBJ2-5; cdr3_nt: TGTGCCACAACAAGGGCTAGCGGGGGGGCAGGGACCCAGTACTTC; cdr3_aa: CATTRASGGAGTQYF
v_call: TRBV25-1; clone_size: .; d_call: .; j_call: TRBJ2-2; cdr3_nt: TGTGCCAGCAGTACAGGGACGCGATTCGGGGAGCTGTTTTTT; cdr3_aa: CASSTGTRFGELFF
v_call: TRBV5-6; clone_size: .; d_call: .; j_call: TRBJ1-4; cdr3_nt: TGTGCCAGCAGCTTGGGTCGGGGAGCCCCAGGAAAACTGTTTTTT; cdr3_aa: CASSLGRGAPGKLFF
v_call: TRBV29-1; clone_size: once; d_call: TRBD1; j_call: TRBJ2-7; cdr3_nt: TGCAGCGTCTCGGAAGGGACAGGGAGCTACGAGCAGTACTTC; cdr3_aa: CSVSEGTGSYEQYF
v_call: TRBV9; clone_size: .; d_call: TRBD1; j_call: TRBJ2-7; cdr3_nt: TGTGCCAGCAGCGTAGGGGACAGCCCCTACGAGCAGTACTTC; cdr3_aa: CASSVGDSPYEQYF
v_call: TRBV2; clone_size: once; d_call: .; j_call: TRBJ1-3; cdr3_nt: TGTGCCAGCAGTGAAACGGACTTTCACTCTGGAAACACCATATATTTT; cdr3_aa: CASSETDFHSGNTIYF
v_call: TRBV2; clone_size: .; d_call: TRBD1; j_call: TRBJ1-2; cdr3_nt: TGTGCCAGCAGTTTTACAGGGGTTAACTATGGCTACACCTTC; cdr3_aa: CASSFTGVNYGYTF